This T cell receptor (beta chain) was identified during a study of shared T cell receptors in the human thymus. Here immunoSEQ multiplex PCR was the method, and the copy in TCRdb shows in-frame clones only, minus some. The sample records under 850,000 clones, 88% being singletons. Germline loops: CDR1 SGHAT, CDR2 FQNNGV. This CDR3 spans 17 amino acids. Losses at the gene ends were 5 bases for V and 0 bases for J; bases not matched to a gene: 10. These data were also filed under a second study, of human thymus T cells.

Sequenced material: thymocytes. The TCR comes from a boy younger than two with a congenital heart defect. The chain recombines TRBV11-2 with TRBJ2-1, with 7 bases matching TRBD2. The CDR3 nucleotides are TGTGCCAGCAGCCCGAGACTAGCTCCGGGCTCCTACAATGAGCAGTTCTTC. Protein: CASSPRLAPGSYNEQFF.